Shown below are 4 T cell receptor beta chains from a single sample sequenced in a study of beta chain features in type 1 diabetes. Regarding the study as a whole: Shortening that was moderate but significant affected the TCRB CDR3s of Type 1 diabetes patients in all four CD4+ subsets.

What was sequenced were expressed TCRB transcripts, since all of the isolated RNA had been reverse transcribed. Sequencing used immunoSEQ multiplex PCR; TCRdb keeps in-frame clones, though not all of them. Seen here are about 640,000 clones, roughly an eighth observed once, and the top ten hold 0.095% to 0.15%. Their cognate antigens are unknown. Sequenced sample: naive CD4+ T cells from blood. The receptors come from a man aged 25 to 45 with type 1 diabetes.

This clone was counted between two and nine times. This chain joins TRBV5-6 and TRBJ2-3; 8 bases agree with TRBD2. The CDR3 sequence is 16 residues long. Germline values: CDR1 SGHDT, CDR2 YYEEEE. With V trimmed by 1 base and J by 6 bases, 10 bases remained unmatched. The CDR3 protein is CASSLKPGGPRDTQYF. As DNA, the CDR3 is TGTGCCAGCAGCTTGAAGCCGGGGGGGCCCCGGGATACGCAGTATTTT.

The chain employs TRBV23-1 and TRBJ2-1; TRBD1 aligns across 10 bases. TRBV23-1 is recorded as an ORF, its role being uncertain. There are 19 residues in the CDR3. The V gene end was trimmed by 2 bases and the J gene end by 3 bases; junction bases not matched to a gene: 13. The CDR3 DNA follows: TGCGCCAGCAGTCAAGCGACAGGGGGCTCAGCGGGGGTCTACAATGAGCAGTTCTTC. As protein: CASSQATGGSAGVYNEQFF.

About this clone itself: This specimen includes other DNA sequences encoding the same CDR3. J is TRBJ2-5 and V is TRBV5-1; the match to TRBD2 covers 11 bases. The J segment lost 5 bases and the V segment lost 4 bases, leaving 4 bases of the junction unmatched. The CDR3 is made up of 14 amino acids. CDR1 and CDR2 from the germline V gene are SGHRS and YFSETQ. The DNA for the CDR3 is TGCGCCAGCAGCCTCGCTAGCGGGGGGGAGACCCAGTACTTC. Encoded protein: CASSLASGGETQYF.

This clone was seen more than once but under ten times. The rearrangement joins TRBV5-8 to TRBJ2-3, with D unresolved. Between the trimmed V and J ends, which lost 1 base and 3 bases, there was a span of 15 bases. Germline V gives CDR1 SGHTS, CDR2 YDEGEE. This CDR3 spans 16 amino acids. CDR3 loop: CASSLSGRFGTDTQYF. DNA for the CDR3: TGTGCCAGCAGCTTGTCTGGCAGGTTTGGGACAGATACGCAGTATTTT.